Sequencing of this T cell receptor beta chain was carried out in a study of Ad26.COV2.S vaccination and SARS-CoV-2 variants. Overall study: By the intramuscular route, Ad26.COV2.S was given once, or twice 56 days apart.

Clones were read by immunoSEQ multiplex PCR, and TCRdb kept only the in-frame ones, dropping some. The sample contains approximately 300,000 clones, about 85% of which appear only once. The study's findings and limits: It is possible that the TCR breadth and depth analyses underestimated the total T cell responses.

With regard to this clone: Its specificity is unknown.

The CDR3 has 15 amino acids. CDR1 KGHSH and CDR2 LQKENI come from the germline V gene. V was trimmed by 6 bases and J by 0 bases, leaving 15 bases between them. Documented treatment: roughly 19 received Ad26.COV2.S at low or high dose, single or two shots; about 5 received placebo; per-sample allocation not given. The investigators took samples on day 63 after the first vaccine or placebo injection. This sequence originates from a person between 18 and 65 years old who received the Ad26.COV2.S COVID-19 vaccine or a placebo. V usage is TRBV18 and J usage is TRBJ2-7; D tentatively reads TRBD1 or TRBD2 (5 bases each). The material sequenced was peripheral blood, taken in a trial of Ad26.COV2.S vaccine versus placebo. This chain's CDR3 is CASSVGAGISYEQYF. The CDR3, as DNA: TGTGCCAGCTCCGTCGGGGCGGGTATCTCCTACGAGCAGTACTTC.